This is a list of T cell receptor beta chains from one sample in a study of Graves' ophthalmopathy and Graves' hyperthyroidism. TCRdb ran MiXCR on the multiplex PCR reads and lists one entry per CDR3 protein. Of about 740,000 distinct CDR3 sequences listed, 35% to 50% are singletons. The sequencing sample was made of peripheral blood. Source of these receptors: an adult man with Graves' ophthalmopathy. The conserved cysteine and the conserved F or W are not part of the CDR3 here. Each record gives: CDR3 protein, D gene, clone size, V gene. The D gene is left open where the match is weak. Some rows mark clone size as missing; the rest say once, few, many or name a class of expanded clone.

CDR3 protein: ASSLDRPGGEQY
D gene: .
clone size: many
V gene: TRBV7-8

CDR3 protein: AIRPDLRPQYGYT
D gene: .
clone size: few
V gene: TRBV10-3

CDR3 protein: ASSLYNHYGYT
D gene: .
clone size: .
V gene: TRBV11-2

CDR3 protein: ASSQNTGVFTDTEAF
D gene: .
clone size: few
V gene: TRBV4-3

CDR3 protein: SAEAGQGSYEQY
D gene: TRBD1
clone size: .
V gene: TRBV20-1

CDR3 protein: ASSEVGNNYGYT
D gene: .
clone size: .
V gene: TRBV10-3

CDR3 protein: SAVEYGLTSETQY
D gene: .
clone size: .
V gene: TRBV20-1

CDR3 protein: ASSLTSGGILAGELF
D gene: TRBD1
clone size: many
V gene: TRBV7-8

CDR3 protein: ASRRDGHSNQPQH
D gene: .
clone size: few
V gene: TRBV10-3

CDR3 protein: ASTLGQGHYGYT
D gene: TRBD1
clone size: few
V gene: TRBV2

CDR3 protein: ASSQEGDSGRYQETQY
D gene: TRBD2
clone size: .
V gene: TRBV4-1

CDR3 protein: ASRPRPDRNYGYT
D gene: TRBD1
clone size: many
V gene: TRBV6-5

CDR3 protein: ASSFAGGDSPLH
D gene: .
clone size: few
V gene: TRBV7-2

CDR3 protein: ATPGTGAEKLF
D gene: TRBD1
clone size: .
V gene: TRBV7-2

CDR3 protein: ASSPGWAGTEQY
D gene: .
clone size: .
V gene: TRBV10-1

CDR3 protein: SASKFPEQY
D gene: .
clone size: .
V gene: TRBV20-1

CDR3 protein: ASSLVGTGRETQY
D gene: TRBD1
clone size: many
V gene: TRBV7-9

CDR3 protein: ASSLVANTIY
D gene: .
clone size: many
V gene: TRBV7-9

CDR3 protein: ASSPGFSTNTEAF
D gene: .
clone size: .
V gene: TRBV11-2

CDR3 protein: ASTVRGVGYT
D gene: .
clone size: .
V gene: TRBV19

CDR3 protein: ASSDPRTGQYAKAQY
D gene: .
clone size: .
V gene: TRBV25-1

CDR3 protein: ASSLEAATSYEQY
D gene: .
clone size: many
V gene: TRBV7-8

CDR3 protein: ASRTAGDNRAQY
D gene: TRBD2
clone size: .
V gene: TRBV2

CDR3 protein: ASSQRVNYGYT
D gene: .
clone size: many
V gene: TRBV7-2

CDR3 protein: ASSFTGLGATNEKLF
D gene: .
clone size: .
V gene: TRBV25-1

CDR3 protein: ASSPGGMFTEAF
D gene: .
clone size: .
V gene: TRBV2

CDR3 protein: ASRDRSRNQPQH
D gene: TRBD1
clone size: .
V gene: TRBV2

CDR3 protein: ASRFGTGSYEQY
D gene: TRBD1
clone size: few
V gene: TRBV4-3

CDR3 protein: ASRRGQIYGYT
D gene: .
clone size: .
V gene: TRBV10-3

CDR3 protein: ASSPRITGELF
D gene: .
clone size: many
V gene: TRBV7-7

CDR3 protein: ASSVDGRGTNEKLF
D gene: .
clone size: once
V gene: TRBV9

CDR3 protein: SATAGTPYEQY
D gene: .
clone size: few
V gene: TRBV20-1

CDR3 protein: SARSMEPAGGDHEQY
D gene: TRBD2
clone size: .
V gene: TRBV20-1

CDR3 protein: ASSPSGTGAGANVLT
D gene: TRBD1
clone size: .
V gene: TRBV13

CDR3 protein: ASTLGLAETQY
D gene: TRBD2
clone size: .
V gene: TRBV7-2

CDR3 protein: ASSRPGQGNTGELF
D gene: TRBD1
clone size: many
V gene: TRBV7-9

CDR3 protein: SGLKSGANVLT
D gene: .
clone size: many
V gene: TRBV29-1

CDR3 protein: ATSRVGGDEKLF
D gene: .
clone size: .
V gene: TRBV15

CDR3 protein: ASSPLSGSNQPQH
D gene: .
clone size: few
V gene: TRBV7-6

CDR3 protein: SARRGELASYGYT
D gene: .
clone size: .
V gene: TRBV20-1

CDR3 protein: ASVVGIEAF
D gene: .
clone size: .
V gene: TRBV10-2

CDR3 protein: ASSDGGGNEKLF
D gene: .
clone size: few
V gene: TRBV10-3

CDR3 protein: ATSPRGTGPRETQY
D gene: TRBD1
clone size: .
V gene: TRBV15

CDR3 protein: ASSYGGASNEKLF
D gene: .
clone size: once
V gene: TRBV6-2/TRBV6-3

CDR3 protein: AIRRQEQETIY
D gene: .
clone size: .
V gene: TRBV10-3

CDR3 protein: ARGLTVLNTEAF
D gene: .
clone size: many
V gene: TRBV7-9

CDR3 protein: ASSHPTENMNTEAF
D gene: .
clone size: .
V gene: TRBV5-4

CDR3 protein: SVATGTYGYT
D gene: .
clone size: many
V gene: TRBV29-1

CDR3 protein: ASSPARGADTQY
D gene: .
clone size: .
V gene: TRBV7-2

CDR3 protein: ATSRGEPRATQY
D gene: .
clone size: many
V gene: TRBV15